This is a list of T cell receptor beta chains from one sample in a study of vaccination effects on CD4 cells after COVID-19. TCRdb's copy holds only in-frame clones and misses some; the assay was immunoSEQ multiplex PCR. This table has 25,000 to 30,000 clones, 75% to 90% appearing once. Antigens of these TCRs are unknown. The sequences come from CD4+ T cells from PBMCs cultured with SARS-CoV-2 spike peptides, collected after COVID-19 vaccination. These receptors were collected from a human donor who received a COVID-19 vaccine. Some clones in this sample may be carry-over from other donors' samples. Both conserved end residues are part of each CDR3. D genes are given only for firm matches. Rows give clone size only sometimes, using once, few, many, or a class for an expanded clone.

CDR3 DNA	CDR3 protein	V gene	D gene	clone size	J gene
TGTGCCAGCAGCACCACCAAGGGGGACAGGGGGCTTAGAAACTATGGCTACACCTTC	CASSTTKGDRGLRNYGYTF	TRBV21-1	.	.	TRBJ1-2
TGCAGCGTTGAAGATGAGCGGGGGAGCACAGATACGCAGTATTTT	CSVEDERGSTDTQYF	TRBV29-1	TRBD2	.	TRBJ2-3
TGTGCCAGCTCACCAGTGGACAGGGGAAAAGATACGCAGTATTTT	CASSPVDRGKDTQYF	TRBV18	TRBD1	.	TRBJ2-3
TGTGCCAGCAGTCGGATGGACAGGGGTGGCAATCAGCCCCAGCATTTT	CASSRMDRGGNQPQHF	TRBV27	TRBD1	few	TRBJ1-5
TGTGCCAGCAGCACCCCGGGACAGGGGGCAGGTGGCTACACCTTC	CASSTPGQGAGGYTF	TRBV9	TRBD1	.	TRBJ1-2
TGCGCCAGCAGTGCTGGGGTTGGGGAAGAGACCCAGTACTTC	CASSAGVGEETQYF	TRBV10-1	.	few	TRBJ2-5
TGTGCCAGCAGCCAAGCGGCGGGCGAGATGGCCGATGCGAAGAATCAGCCCCAGCATTTT	CASSQAAGEMADAKNQPQHF	TRBV3-1/TRBV3-2	.	once	TRBJ1-5
TGTGCCAGCTCACCTCGTGTTAACTCCGAGAACACTGAAGCTTTCTTT	CASSPRVNSENTEAFF	TRBV18	.	.	TRBJ1-1
TGTGCCAGTAGTATAGCGGTGGGCCCAGACACAGATACGCAGTATTTT	CASSIAVGPDTDTQYF	TRBV19	.	once	TRBJ2-3
TGCGCCAGCAGCTTGGGACCCTTGGATAGTTACACTGAAGCTTTCTTT	CASSLGPLDSYTEAFF	TRBV5-1	.	.	TRBJ1-1
TGTGCCAGCAGTGATAACAGGGATAGCACTGAAGCTTTCTTT	CASSDNRDSTEAFF	TRBV11-1	.	medium-sized	TRBJ1-1
TGTGCCAGCAGCTTGGCAGGAACGGAGGAGACCCAGTACTTC	CASSLAGTEETQYF	TRBV5-6	.	.	TRBJ2-5
TGTGCCAGCAGCCAAGACCAGTCAAACTCTGGAAACACCATATATTTT	CASSQDQSNSGNTIYF	TRBV4-2	.	.	TRBJ1-3
TGTGCCAGCAGTGACGCCCGGCGCCTGGGCACAGATACGCAGTATTTT	CASSDARRLGTDTQYF	TRBV6-1	.	.	TRBJ2-3
TGCGCCAGCAGCTTCAGATTGAACACCGGGGAGCTGTTTTTT	CASSFRLNTGELFF	TRBV5-1	.	.	TRBJ2-2
TGTGCCAGCAGCTTAGAGGCAGCCTCTAGTTATGGCTACACCTTC	CASSLEAASSYGYTF	TRBV7-9	.	.	TRBJ1-2
TGTGCCAGCAGCTTAAGCTCTAGCGGCCAAGAGACCCAGTACTTC	CASSLSSSGQETQYF	TRBV7-3	TRBD2	.	TRBJ2-5
TGTGCCAGCAGCTCCTCGAGAGAGACCCAGTACTTC	CASSSSRETQYF	TRBV7-7	.	.	TRBJ2-5
TGCGCCAGCAGCTTTGGGACCACAGGGTCTGGAAACACCATATATTTT	CASSFGTTGSGNTIYF	TRBV5-1	.	.	TRBJ1-3
TGTGCCAGCAGCCTATCAGGGAACACTGAAGCTTTCTTT	CASSLSGNTEAFF	TRBV7-6	.	.	TRBJ1-1
TGTGCCAGCAGCAAACTTCAGGGATCGAACACCGGGGAGCTGTTTTTT	CASSKLQGSNTGELFF	TRBV7-9	.	.	TRBJ2-2
TGTGCCAGCAGTTCGGACAGGGTTACCACCGGGGAGCTGTTTTTT	CASSSDRVTTGELFF	TRBV6-5	TRBD1	few	TRBJ2-2
TGTGCCAGCAGTGACCTCCCAGGGCGGTTCCAAGCTTTCTTT	CASSDLPGRFQAFF	TRBV6-4	.	.	TRBJ1-1
TGTGCCACCAGTGGATATCAGGGGACCCTCCAAGAGACCCAGTACTTC	CATSGYQGTLQETQYF	TRBV24-1	.	.	TRBJ2-5
TGTGCCAGTAGCCGGACAGGGCTTTATCAGCCCCAGCATTTT	CASSRTGLYQPQHF	TRBV19	TRBD1	.	TRBJ1-5
TGTGCCAGCAGCGCCGGCGGGTCGGGATACACCGGGGAGCTGTTTTTT	CASSAGGSGYTGELFF	TRBV9	.	.	TRBJ2-2
TGCGCCAGCAGCTTGATGGCAGGGTCCTACAATGAGCAGTTCTTC	CASSLMAGSYNEQFF	TRBV5-1	.	.	TRBJ2-1
TGTGCCAGCAGCGCCAACGGGGTTGGGTCCGGGGAGCTGTTTTTT	CASSANGVGSGELFF	TRBV9	.	few	TRBJ2-2
TGTGCCAGCAGCTTCGGCGGAGGCTCTGGAAACACCATATATTTT	CASSFGGGSGNTIYF	TRBV7-3	.	.	TRBJ1-3
TGCAGCGCGAAGCTCATTTCGGAGACCCAGTACTTC	CSAKLISETQYF	TRBV29-1	.	.	TRBJ2-5
TGCGCCAGCAGTCCGACTAGCGGACAAGAGACCCAGTACTTC	CASSPTSGQETQYF	TRBV5-1	TRBD2	.	TRBJ2-5
TGTGCCACCAGTGATTCTAGCCAACTTATCTATGGCTACACCTTC	CATSDSSQLIYGYTF	TRBV24-1	.	.	TRBJ1-2
TGCGCCAGCAGGGGTAGGACGGATACTAATGAAAAACTGTTTTTT	CASRGRTDTNEKLFF	TRBV5-1	.	.	TRBJ1-4
TGTGCCACCAGTCGCACAGGGAGCGACATTCAGTACTTC	CATSRTGSDIQYF	TRBV19	.	.	TRBJ2-4
TGTGCCAGCAGCTTAGCGGGGACCTACAATGAGCAGTTCTTC	CASSLAGTYNEQFF	TRBV7-2	.	once	TRBJ2-1
TGCGCCAGCAGCTTGTCTGGACCGCGTAGCACAGATACGCAGTATTTT	CASSLSGPRSTDTQYF	TRBV5-1	.	.	TRBJ2-3
TGTGCCAGCAGTCTTTCCCCCAGACAGCCCGAAAGCTCCTACGAGCAGTACTTC	CASSLSPRQPESSYEQYF	TRBV27	.	.	TRBJ2-7
TGTGCCAGCAGCCGACAGGGGGTATTAGGTGAAAAACTGTTTTTT	CASSRQGVLGEKLFF	TRBV6-4	TRBD1	.	TRBJ1-4
TGTGCCAGCAGACTAAGGGACAGGGGAACTGAAGCTTTCTTT	CASRLRDRGTEAFF	TRBV3-1/TRBV3-2	TRBD1	.	TRBJ1-1
TGTGCCAGCCCCAGGGGGGGGGCTCTCTATGAGCAGTTCTTC	CASPRGGALYEQFF	TRBV5-6	.	.	TRBJ2-1
TGTGCCAGTAGTAGGGAGGGGTCCTATGGCTACACCTTC	CASSREGSYGYTF	TRBV19	.	.	TRBJ1-2
TGCGCCAGCAGCTGGGGCGGTAGCGGGGGGATTAGCACAGATACGCAGTATTTT	CASSWGGSGGISTDTQYF	TRBV5-1	TRBD2	.	TRBJ2-3